The clone carrying this TCR beta chain was found once. This record comes from a study of T cells after yellow fever vaccination. In the study overall: Staining for CD3, CD45RA, CCR7 and CD95 enabled sorting of EM, EMRA, CM and Tscm memory subsets. General observations from the study: Reappearing after the booster were most of the clones from primary vaccination (about 96% CD4, 88% CD8). Almost all vaccine-responding clonotypes were not detected in the sorted memory subsets at the day 0 time point.

CDR3 length: 16 amino acids. The V gene end was trimmed by 5 bases and the J gene end by 3 bases; junction bases not matched to a gene: 10. Germline V gene data show CDR1 as MDHEN and CDR2 as SYDVKM. Template switching with 5'RACE generated the TCR cDNA and added a universal primer site and UMIs. MiXCR, applied by TCRdb to the 5' RACE reads, yields one record per CDR3 protein. This table has about 58,000 distinct CDR3 sequences, about 5.6% appearing once. The specimen was PBMCs, either bulk or a sorted T-cell subset (CD4+, CD8+, memory, or dextramer-sorted; not recorded which), collected on the day of the yellow fever booster vaccination. The chain carries TRBV28 and TRBJ2-5; 9 bases align to TRBD2. This sequence was found in a man between 18 and 29 years old who received the YFV17D yellow fever vaccine. The CDR3 nucleotides read TGTGCCAGCAGTCTAGGACTAGCGTCTTCGAAAGAGACCCAGTACTTC. This encodes CASSLGLASSKETQYF.